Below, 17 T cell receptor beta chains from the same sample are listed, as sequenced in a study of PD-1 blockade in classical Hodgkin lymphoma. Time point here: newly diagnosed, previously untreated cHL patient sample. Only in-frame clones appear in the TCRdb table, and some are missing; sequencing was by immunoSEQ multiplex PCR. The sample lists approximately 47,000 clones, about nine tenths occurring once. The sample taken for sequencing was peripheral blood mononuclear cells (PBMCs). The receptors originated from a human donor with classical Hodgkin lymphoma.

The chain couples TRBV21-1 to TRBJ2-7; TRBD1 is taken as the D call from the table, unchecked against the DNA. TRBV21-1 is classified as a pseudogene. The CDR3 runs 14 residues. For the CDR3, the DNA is TGTGCCAGCAGGGCAAGGGGGACATCGAACGAGCAGTACGTC. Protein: CASRARGTSNEQYV.

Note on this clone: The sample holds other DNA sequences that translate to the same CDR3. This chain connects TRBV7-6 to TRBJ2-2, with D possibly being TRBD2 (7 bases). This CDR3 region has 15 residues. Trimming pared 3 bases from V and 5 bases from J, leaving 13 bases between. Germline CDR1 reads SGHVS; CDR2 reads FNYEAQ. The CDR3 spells CASSFKRGGTGELFF. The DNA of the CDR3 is TGTGCCAGCAGCTTTAAGAGGGGGGGGACCGGGGAGCTGTTTTTT. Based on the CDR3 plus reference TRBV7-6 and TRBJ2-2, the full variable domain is GAGVSQSPRYKVTKRGQDVALRCDPISGHVSLYWYRQALGQGPEFLTYFNYEAQQDKSGLPNDRFSAERPEGSISTLTIQRTEQRDSAMYRCASSFKRGGTGELFFGEGSRLTVL.

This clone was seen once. The CDR3 sequence is CASSLSNREETQYF. CDR3 in DNA: TGCGCCAGCAGCTTGTCAAACAGAGAAGAGACCCAGTACTTC. The chain has TRBV5-1 and TRBJ2-5; no clear D gene. V was clipped by 1 base and J by 3 bases, with 10 bases between them. The CDR3 is made up of 14 amino acids. Germline CDR1 SGHRS, CDR2 YFSETQ.

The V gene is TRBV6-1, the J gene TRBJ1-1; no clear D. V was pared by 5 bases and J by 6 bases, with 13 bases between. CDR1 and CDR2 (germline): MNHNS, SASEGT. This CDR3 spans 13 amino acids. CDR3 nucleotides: TGTGCCAGCAGTCCCTCGATGGTCCCTGAAGCTTTCTTT. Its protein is CASSPSMVPEAFF.

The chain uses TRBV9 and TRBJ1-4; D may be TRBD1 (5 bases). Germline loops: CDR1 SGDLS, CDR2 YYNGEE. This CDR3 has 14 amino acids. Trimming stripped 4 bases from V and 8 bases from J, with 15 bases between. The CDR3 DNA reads TGTGCCAGCAGCCCCAGTCAGCGGGACGAAAAACTGTTTTTT. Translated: CASSPSQRDEKLFF.

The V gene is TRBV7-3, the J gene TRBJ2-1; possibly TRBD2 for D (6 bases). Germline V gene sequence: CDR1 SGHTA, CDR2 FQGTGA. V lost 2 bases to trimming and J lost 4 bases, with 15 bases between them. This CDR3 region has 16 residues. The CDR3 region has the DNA TGTGCCAGCAGCTTATTAGTAGGGACTTCGTACAATGAGCAGTTCTTC. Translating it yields CASSLLVGTSYNEQFF. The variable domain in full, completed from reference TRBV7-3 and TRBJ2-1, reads GAGVSQTPSNKVTEKGKYVELRCDPISGHTALYWYRQSLGQGPEFLIYFQGTGAADDSGLPNDRFFAVRPEGSVSTLKIQRTERGDSAVYLCASSLLVGTSYNEQFFGPGTRLTVL.

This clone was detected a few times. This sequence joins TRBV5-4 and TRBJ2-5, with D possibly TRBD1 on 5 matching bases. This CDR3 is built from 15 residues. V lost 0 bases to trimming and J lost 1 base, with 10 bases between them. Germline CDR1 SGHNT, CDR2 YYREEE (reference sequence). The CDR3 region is CASSLVSGPQETQYF. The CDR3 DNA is TGTGCCAGCAGCTTGGTTTCAGGGCCCCAAGAGACCCAGTACTTC.

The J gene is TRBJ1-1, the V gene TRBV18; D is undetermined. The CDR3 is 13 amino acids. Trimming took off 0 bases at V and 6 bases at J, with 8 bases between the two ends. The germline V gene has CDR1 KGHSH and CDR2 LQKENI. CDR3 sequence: CASSPPLSPEAFF. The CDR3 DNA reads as TGTGCCAGCTCACCACCTTTGAGTCCTGAAGCTTTCTTT. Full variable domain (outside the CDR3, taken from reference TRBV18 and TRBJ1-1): NAGVMQNPRHLVRRRGQEARLRCSPMKGHSHVYWYRQLPEEGLKFMVYLQKENIIDESGMPKERFSAEFPKEGPSILRIQQVVRGDSAAYFCASSPPLSPEAFFGQGTRLTVV.

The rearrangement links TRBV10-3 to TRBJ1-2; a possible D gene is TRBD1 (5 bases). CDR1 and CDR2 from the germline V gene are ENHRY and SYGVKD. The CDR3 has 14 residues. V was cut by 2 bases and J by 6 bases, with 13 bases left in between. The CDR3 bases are TGTGCCATCAGTGAGCGGGGGTTTATGGATGGCTACACCTTC. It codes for CAISERGFMDGYTF.

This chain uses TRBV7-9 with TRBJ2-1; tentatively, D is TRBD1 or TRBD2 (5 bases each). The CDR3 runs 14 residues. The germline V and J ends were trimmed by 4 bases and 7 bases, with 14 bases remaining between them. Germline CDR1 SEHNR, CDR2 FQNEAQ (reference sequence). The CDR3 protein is CASSYTGTGNEQFF. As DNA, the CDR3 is TGTGCCAGCAGCTATACCGGGACGGGGAATGAGCAGTTCTTC.

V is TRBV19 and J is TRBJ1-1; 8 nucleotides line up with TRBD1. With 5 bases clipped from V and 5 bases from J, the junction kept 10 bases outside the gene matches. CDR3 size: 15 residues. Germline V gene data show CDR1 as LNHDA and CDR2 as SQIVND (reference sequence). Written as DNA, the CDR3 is TGTGCCAGTAGTTTTGGCTTTCAGGGGGCGACTGAAGCTTTCTTT. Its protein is CASSFGFQGATEAFF.

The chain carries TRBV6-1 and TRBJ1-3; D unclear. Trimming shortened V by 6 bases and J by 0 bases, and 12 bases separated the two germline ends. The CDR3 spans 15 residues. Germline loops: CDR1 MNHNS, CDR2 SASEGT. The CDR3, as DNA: TGTGCCAGCAGCGCAGCTTTTTTCTCTGGAAACACCATATATTTT. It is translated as CASSAAFFSGNTIYF.

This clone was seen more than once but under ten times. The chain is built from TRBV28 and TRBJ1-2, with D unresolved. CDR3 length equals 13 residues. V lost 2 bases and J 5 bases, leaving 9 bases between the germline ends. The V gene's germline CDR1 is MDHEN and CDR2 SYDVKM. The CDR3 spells CASSLAVWYGYTF. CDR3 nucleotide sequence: TGTGCCAGCAGTTTAGCGGTTTGGTATGGCTACACCTTC.

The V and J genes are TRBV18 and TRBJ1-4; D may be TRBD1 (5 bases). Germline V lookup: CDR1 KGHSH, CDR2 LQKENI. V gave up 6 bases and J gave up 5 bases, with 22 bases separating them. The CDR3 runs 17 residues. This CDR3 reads CASSPNHRGSGNEKLFF. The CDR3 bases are TGTGCCAGCTCCCCAAACCACCGGGGCTCGGGGAATGAAAAACTGTTTTTT.

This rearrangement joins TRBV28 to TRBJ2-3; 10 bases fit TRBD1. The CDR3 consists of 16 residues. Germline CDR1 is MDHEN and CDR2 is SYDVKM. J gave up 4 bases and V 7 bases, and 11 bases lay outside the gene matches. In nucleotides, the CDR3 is TGTGCCAGCATCTCATTGAGGGACAGGGGTCCAGATACGCAGTATTTT. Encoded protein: CASISLRDRGPDTQYF.

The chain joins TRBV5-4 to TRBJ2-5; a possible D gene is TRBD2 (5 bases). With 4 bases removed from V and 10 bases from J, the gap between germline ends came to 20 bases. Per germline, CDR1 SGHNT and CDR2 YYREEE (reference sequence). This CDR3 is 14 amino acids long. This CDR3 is CASSLAADLVGQYF. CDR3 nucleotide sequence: TGTGCCAGCAGCCTGGCAGCGGACCTAGTGGGCCAGTACTTC.

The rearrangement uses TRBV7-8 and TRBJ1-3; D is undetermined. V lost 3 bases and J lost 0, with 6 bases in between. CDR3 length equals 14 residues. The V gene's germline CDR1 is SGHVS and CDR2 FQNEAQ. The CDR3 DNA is TGTGCCAGCAGCTTCTCTTTCTCTGGAAACACCATATATTTT. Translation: CASSFSFSGNTIYF.